This T cell receptor beta chain derives from a study of T cell changes during pregnancy in multiple sclerosis. This clone is judged medium-sized (0.01 to 0.1%). Here immunoSEQ multiplex PCR was the method, and the copy in TCRdb shows in-frame clones only, minus some. The sample records 37,000 or so clones, approximately 94% being singletons. The CDR3 is 14 residues long. V was clipped by 0 bases and J by 5 bases, with 8 bases between them. Germline CDR1 reads SGHVS; CDR2 reads FNYEAQ. The chain links TRBV7-6 to TRBJ2-4; no reliable D call. This sequence was found in a female donor with multiple sclerosis, enrolled in a pregnancy study. The source was peripheral blood, collected in the third trimester of pregnancy. In DNA, the CDR3 is TGTGCCAGCAGCTTAGCGCCCGAGGAAAACATTCAGTACTTC. This translates into CASSLAPEENIQYF.